This T cell receptor (beta chain) was identified in a study of T cell responses to AZD1222 COVID-19 vaccine. Study conclusions and caveats: Targets within unmutated variant regions were reportedly found for nearly half of spike-specific TCRs.

V shed 5 bases and J 6 bases; nucleotides not matched to a gene: 4. Germline V gene sequence: CDR1 MDHEN, CDR2 SYDVKM. The CDR3 length is 14 residues. Clones were read by immunoSEQ multiplex PCR, and TCRdb kept only the in-frame ones, dropping some. The sample shows 130,000 to 150,000 clones, around 83% of them seen only once. Concerning this clone: Its specificity is unknown.

This sequence originates from an adult in good health. V is TRBV28 and J is TRBJ1-5, with 10 bases lining up with TRBD1. The sample here was peripheral blood, taken on day 0 of MenACWY control vaccination. The DNA for the CDR3 is TGTGCCAGCAGTCGGGACAGGGGAAGTCAGCCCCAGCATTTT. It specifies CASSRDRGSQPQHF.